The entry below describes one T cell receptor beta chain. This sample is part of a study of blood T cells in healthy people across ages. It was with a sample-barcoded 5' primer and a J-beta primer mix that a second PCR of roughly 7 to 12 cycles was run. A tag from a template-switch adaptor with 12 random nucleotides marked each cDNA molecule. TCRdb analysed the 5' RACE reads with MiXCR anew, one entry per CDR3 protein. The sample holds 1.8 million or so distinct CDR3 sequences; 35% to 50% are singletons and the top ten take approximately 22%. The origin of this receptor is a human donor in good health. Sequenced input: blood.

CDR3 residues: CASSVWIPGGANTEAFF. The CDR3 DNA follows: TGTGCCAGCAGCGTATGGATACCTGGTGGGGCTAACACTGAAGCTTTCTTT. J is TRBJ1-1 and V is TRBV9; TRBD1 might be the D (5 bases). Germline CDR1 is SGDLS and CDR2 is YYNGEE. Between the trimmed V and J ends, which lost 1 base and 2 bases, there was a span of 18 bases. CDR3 length: 17 residues.